This T cell receptor (beta chain) was observed in a study of blood T cell repertoires in COVID-19. Background on the study: Sources were T cells, B-cell-depleted T cells, or PBMCs; the material itself was cDNA or gDNA.

Authors' methods: Reference gene primers were amplified, and this amplification served to estimate nucleated cell counts. Libraries were prepared by immunoSEQ multiplex PCR; TCRdb keeps only in-frame clonotypes and omits some of them. V and J calls and clone size come straight from that table; D and trimming were deduced from the DNA. The table shows roughly 220,000 clones, with around 91% occurring only once. Donors were grouped by their self-reported clinical history. V was shortened by 2 bases and J by 5 bases, with 6 bases between the two germline ends. The CDR3 runs to 12 residues. The origin of this receptor is a woman aged 18 to 35 in a cohort exposed to, infected with or recovered from COVID-19 (not recorded which). The material sequenced was PBMCs or T cells enriched from blood (not recorded which). V and J are TRBV12-3 or TRBV12-4 and TRBJ1-1, with D perhaps TRBD1 (6 bases). In DNA, the CDR3 is TGTGCCAGCAGTTTACAGGGGACTGAAGCTTTCTTT. It translates to CASSLQGTEAFF.